This is a list of T cell receptor beta chains from one sample in a study of blood T cells in healthy people across ages. In TCRdb, the 5' RACE reads were re-called with MiXCR into one record per CDR3 protein. The repertoire holds about 1.1 million distinct CDR3 sequences, with 35% to 45% as singletons. The specimen was blood. These receptors all stem from a young man in good health. Each CDR3 is given with its conserved first and last residue. The D gene is left open where the match is weak.

V gene: TRBV6-5; D gene: NA; CDR3 length: 15; CDR3 protein: CASSIRGKPYNEQFF
V gene: TRBV9; D gene: TRBD2; CDR3 length: 20; CDR3 protein: CASSPAQSGGMTFRTDTQYF
V gene: TRBV7-2; D gene: NA; CDR3 length: 17; CDR3 protein: CASSLGARGISNQPQHF
V gene: TRBV7-9; D gene: TRBD2; CDR3 length: 16; CDR3 protein: CASSLGTSGGEFEQYF
V gene: TRBV7-8; D gene: TRBD2; CDR3 length: 15; CDR3 protein: CASSPTSGTYNEQFF
V gene: TRBV7-2; D gene: NA; CDR3 length: 15; CDR3 protein: CASSLVGRENSPLHF
V gene: TRBV4-1; D gene: NA; CDR3 length: 13; CDR3 protein: CASSQETDTEAFF
V gene: TRBV7-9; D gene: NA; CDR3 length: 12; CDR3 protein: CASSSTDSEAFF
V gene: TRBV7-2; D gene: TRBD1; CDR3 length: 14; CDR3 protein: CASSLSGGGNTIYF
V gene: TRBV6-2/TRBV6-3; D gene: NA; CDR3 length: 15; CDR3 protein: CASSRGPDSTDTQYF
V gene: TRBV6-2/TRBV6-3; D gene: TRBD2; CDR3 length: 15; CDR3 protein: CASSRHRTSGETQYF
V gene: TRBV2; D gene: TRBD1; CDR3 length: 15; CDR3 protein: CASSVEDRGRETQYF
V gene: TRBV9; D gene: TRBD1; CDR3 length: 14; CDR3 protein: CASSPWTGADTQYF
V gene: TRBV7-9; D gene: NA; CDR3 length: 13; CDR3 protein: CASSNDNNQPQHF
V gene: TRBV10-3; D gene: TRBD2; CDR3 length: 14; CDR3 protein: CAISARQRGDEQYF
V gene: TRBV20-1; D gene: NA; CDR3 length: 8; CDR3 protein: CSGDGYTF
V gene: TRBV29-1; D gene: NA; CDR3 length: 11; CDR3 protein: CSVAKVNEQFF
V gene: TRBV20-1; D gene: NA; CDR3 length: 13; CDR3 protein: CSARPAGGEKLFF
V gene: TRBV29-1; D gene: NA; CDR3 length: 19; CDR3 protein: CSVEGGSGPFFSSYNEQYF
V gene: TRBV29-1; D gene: TRBD1; CDR3 length: 12; CDR3 protein: CSVGQDGKTQYF
V gene: TRBV11-2; D gene: NA; CDR3 length: 12; CDR3 protein: CASSPNVETQYF
V gene: TRBV20-1; D gene: NA; CDR3 length: 17; CDR3 protein: CSARDPLSLGTKNIQYF
V gene: TRBV7-2; D gene: NA; CDR3 length: 14; CDR3 protein: CASSLARDLLGYTF
V gene: TRBV25-1; D gene: TRBD1; CDR3 length: 15; CDR3 protein: CASSESRQGAYEQYF
V gene: TRBV28; D gene: NA; CDR3 length: 15; CDR3 protein: CASSITGEALYEQYF
V gene: TRBV20-1; D gene: NA; CDR3 length: 13; CDR3 protein: CSARGRQHNEQFF
V gene: TRBV7-2; D gene: NA; CDR3 length: 15; CDR3 protein: CASSLESYSNQPQHF
V gene: TRBV2; D gene: NA; CDR3 length: 15; CDR3 protein: CASTTDGNSYNEQFF
V gene: TRBV10-3; D gene: NA; CDR3 length: 13; CDR3 protein: CAISAGNNSPLHF